A single sample is the source of the 10 T cell receptor beta chains below, sequenced in a study of Ad26.COV2.S vaccination and SARS-CoV-2 variants (dated by TCRdb to about 2021). This specimen's treatment or condition label, interpreted: around 19 received Ad26.COV2.S at low or high dose, single or two shots; about 5 received placebo; per-sample allocation not given. Repertoires of vaccine and placebo recipients were sequenced from samples collected on day 63 after the first injection. Library creation used the immunoSEQ multiplex PCR assay. Sourced from immuneACCESS, this table was stored by TCRdb with only in-frame sequences that have V and J called. A share of the clones is absent; for the studies checked, an unresolved V gene accounts for under half, and the remainder has no known explanation. The sample data list some 240,000 clones, and around nine tenths of these were observed just once. The leading ten clones occupy just under 3% of the sample.

This specimen was peripheral blood, taken in a trial of Ad26.COV2.S vaccine versus placebo. The source of these receptors is a person aged 18-65 years who received the Ad26.COV2.S COVID-19 vaccine or a placebo.

The gene calls are TRBV19 and TRBJ1-2; possibly TRBD1 for D (6 bases). Between the trimmed V and J ends, which lost 6 bases and 5 bases, there was a span of 13 bases. The CDR3 is made up of 13 amino acids. Per germline, CDR1 LNHDA and CDR2 SQIVND (reference sequence). The CDR3 bases are TGTGCCAGTAGACGACAGGATATTTATGGCTACACCTTC. It encodes CASRRQDIYGYTF.

The CDR3 protein is CASWFAGGNTDTQYF. CDR3 sequence (DNA): TGTGCCAGCTGGTTTGCGGGCGGTAACACAGATACGCAGTATTTT. The chain recombines TRBV5-5 with TRBJ2-3, with D perhaps TRBD2 (5 bases). The CDR3 has 15 amino acids. Germline V gives CDR1 SGHKS, CDR2 YYEKEE (reference sequence). Between the trimmed V and J ends, which lost 7 bases and 2 bases, there was a span of 17 bases.

The V call is TRBV6-5, the J call TRBJ1-2; 9 bases agree with TRBD1. J lost 8 bases, V lost 5 bases, and 6 bases had no gene match. The CDR3 runs 13 residues. The V gene's germline CDR1 is MNHEY and CDR2 SVGAGI. The CDR3 nucleotides read TGTGCCAGCAGTCCGACAGGGGGGGTAGGCTACACCTTC. This sequence encodes CASSPTGGVGYTF.

CDR3 nucleotide sequence: TGTGCCAGCAGCTTAAGCGTCCGTGGGAACTATGGCTACACCTTC. Translated, it gives CASSLSVRGNYGYTF. The chain has TRBV7-9 and TRBJ1-2; D unclear. This CDR3 is built from 15 residues. With 2 bases removed from V and 2 bases from J, the gap between germline ends came to 12 bases. The germline CDR1 and CDR2 sequences are SEHNR and FQNEAQ (reference sequence).

The chain combines TRBV9 with TRBJ2-1; D ambiguous. The CDR3 is 16 amino acids. CDR1 and CDR2 from the germline V gene are SGDLS and YYNGEE. Trimming removed 4 bases at V and 5 bases at J, with 19 bases between. DNA of the CDR3: TGTGCCAGCAGCCGAGGTCAAGGGTACAGTAACAATGAGCAGTTCTTC. This gives the protein CASSRGQGYSNNEQFF.

This clone was seen a single time. The rearrangement joins TRBV24-1 to TRBJ2-3; the match to TRBD2 covers 12 bases. Germline V gene data show CDR1 as KGHDR and CDR2 as SFDVKD. The CDR3 contains 16 residues. After removal of 7 bases from V and 2 bases from J, the junction contained 6 bases not matched to a gene. The CDR3 DNA reads as TGTGCCACCAGCTCAAGACTAGCGGGGGACACAGATACGCAGTATTTT. Its protein is CATSSRLAGDTDTQYF.

The genes are TRBV7-3 and TRBJ2-5, with 12 bases identical to TRBD1. This CDR3 spans 15 amino acids. CDR1 SGHTA and CDR2 FQGTGA come from the germline V gene. Losses at the gene ends were 5 bases for V and 3 bases for J; bases not matched to a gene: 4. The CDR3: CASSKGQGAKETQYF. As DNA, the CDR3 is TGTGCCAGCAGCAAGGGACAGGGGGCGAAAGAGACCCAGTACTTC. The full variable domain, its missing parts supplied by reference TRBV7-3 and TRBJ2-5, is GAGVSQTPSNKVTEKGKYVELRCDPISGHTALYWYRQSLGQGPEFLIYFQGTGAADDSGLPNDRFFAVRPEGSVSTLKIQRTERGDSAVYLCASSKGQGAKETQYFGPGTRLLVL.

The CDR3 bases are TGTGCCAGCAGTCAGGTGGCAGATAACTATGGCTACACCTTC. This translates into CASSQVADNYGYTF. The chain is built from TRBV5-4 and TRBJ1-2; D unclear. Between the trimmed V and J ends, which lost 5 bases and 1 base, there was a span of 12 bases. The CDR3 covers 14 residues. From germline, CDR1 is SGHNT and CDR2 YYREEE (reference sequence).

The chain links TRBV24-1 to TRBJ2-2; D remains unclear. The V end lost 5 bases, the J end lost 6 bases, and 6 bases lay between the germline ends. CDR3 length: 12 residues. Germline V gene sequence: CDR1 KGHDR, CDR2 SFDVKD. CDR3 loop: CATSVFAGELFF. CDR3 DNA sequence: TGTGCCACCAGTGTTTTTGCCGGGGAGCTGTTTTTT.

V is TRBV18 and J is TRBJ2-2; the D is unclear. The CDR3 loop spans 16 amino acids. V was shortened by 3 bases and J by 2 bases, with 13 bases between the two germline ends. The germline CDR1 and CDR2 sequences are KGHSH and LQKENI. CDR3 in amino acids: CASSPLLATNTGELFF. CDR3 coding DNA: TGTGCCAGCTCACCCCTTCTCGCAACTAACACCGGGGAGCTGTTTTTT. Complete variable domain (other parts from reference TRBV18 and TRBJ2-2): NAGVMQNPRHLVRRRGQEARLRCSPMKGHSHVYWYRQLPEEGLKFMVYLQKENIIDESGMPKERFSAEFPKEGPSILRIQQVVRGDSAAYFCASSPLLATNTGELFFGEGSRLTVL.